One and the same sample provided the 8 T cell receptor beta chains below, sequenced in a study of identical twins. TCRdb passed the 5' RACE reads through MiXCR, listing each CDR3 protein once. Of 690,000 or so distinct CDR3 sequences in the sample, approximately 9% are singletons; the top ten hold around 0.95%. The same data also contributed to another study, on yellow fever vaccine responses in identical twins.

Material: PBMCs. The receptors here all came from a woman aged 18-29 years in good health.

The gene calls are TRBV20-1 and TRBJ2-3; D gene unclear. Per the germline V gene, CDR1 is DFQATT and CDR2 is SNEGSKA (reference sequence). The CDR3 consists of 15 residues. Trimming cost V 0 bases and J 6 bases, with 16 bases left between them. CDR3 in amino acids: CSARDDWWSGDTQYF. CDR3 DNA: TGCAGTGCTAGAGATGATTGGTGGAGTGGGGATACGCAGTATTTT.

V gene TRBV4-3 combines with J gene TRBJ2-7; D could derive from TRBD1 or TRBD2 (6 bases each). Germline CDR1 and CDR2: LGHNA and YSLEER. Trimming removed 0 bases at V and 4 bases at J, with 19 bases between. The CDR3 is made up of 17 amino acids. The CDR3: CASSQDARGVGAYEQYF. In DNA, the CDR3 is TGCGCCAGCAGCCAAGATGCGAGGGGGGTCGGGGCGTACGAGCAGTACTTC.

The genes are TRBV9 and TRBJ2-1; unclear D gene. With 4 bases removed from V and 5 bases from J, the gap between germline ends came to 16 bases. Germline-derived CDR1 and CDR2 are SGDLS and YYNGEE. The CDR3 length is 15 residues. CDR3 amino acids: CASSTRHGRHNEQFF. The CDR3 DNA reads TGTGCCAGCAGCACCCGACACGGAAGACACAATGAGCAGTTCTTC.

The chain recombines TRBV4-3 with TRBJ2-7; D call uncertain. CDR1 and CDR2 from the germline V gene are LGHNA and YSLEER. Trimming removed 0 bases at V and 5 bases at J, with 11 bases between. CDR3 length: 14 amino acids. Here the CDR3 DNA reads TGCGCCAGCAGCCAAGATCGACGCTATGACGAGCAGTACTTC. Protein sequence: CASSQDRRYDEQYF.

This clonotype showed up many times. This chain joins TRBV20-1 and TRBJ2-1; TRBD2 matches 8 bases. The length of the CDR3 is 14 residues. Germline lookup yields CDR1 DFQATT and CDR2 SNEGSKA (reference sequence). Trimming removed 0 bases from V and 4 bases from J; junction bases left unmatched: 2. CDR3 sequence (DNA): TGCAGTGCTAGAGATCGGGAGGGGTACAATGAGCAGTTCTTC. This translates into CSARDREGYNEQFF.

At least ten counts were recorded for this clonotype. This CDR3 is CASSETVNTEAFF. DNA of the CDR3: TGTGCCAGCAGCGAGACAGTGAACACTGAAGCTTTCTTT. This chain uses TRBV25-1 with TRBJ1-1, with a tentative D call TRBD1 (5 bases). Trimming took off 6 bases at V and 0 bases at J, with 8 bases between the two ends. The germline gives CDR1 MGHDK, CDR2 SYGVNS. This CDR3 is built from 13 residues.

The table lists this clonotype with a few counts. The chain links TRBV7-2 to TRBJ2-1, with unresolved D. The V gene lost 5 bases and the J gene lost 4 bases, with 12 bases spanning the gap. The CDR3 runs to 14 residues. Per germline, CDR1 SGHTA and CDR2 FQGNSA. The CDR3 bases are TGTGCCAGCAGCCGATGGACGGATTACAATGAGCAGTTCTTC. Its protein product is CASSRWTDYNEQFF.

The chain recombines TRBV20-1 with TRBJ2-3; D not resolved. The ends were cut back, 3 bases at V and 2 bases at J, with 12 bases in the middle. CDR3 length: 14 amino acids. CDR1 is DFQATT, CDR2 SNEGSKA, per germline (reference sequence). The CDR3 spells CSARLGRPTDTQYF. The CDR3 DNA reads as TGCAGTGCTAGGCTCGGTCGGCCCACAGATACGCAGTATTTT.